This T cell receptor (beta chain) was profiled in a study of human T cells and chemical hapten exposure. TCRdb redid the calling of the RACE reads with MiXCR, one entry per CDR3 protein. The repertoire holds approximately 100,000 distinct CDR3 sequences, with approximately 10% as singletons. Germline V gene data show CDR1 as SGHNT and CDR2 as YYREEE (reference sequence). V shed 4 bases and J 2 bases; nucleotides not matched to a gene: 3. The CDR3 is 14 amino acids. This clonotype was detected many times. Time point given: patch test 1, 2 weeks after DPC sensitization. Documented treatment: therapeutic diphenylcyclopropenone sensitization with weekly scalp DPC.

The gene calls are TRBV5-4 and TRBJ1-3; 7 positions match TRBD1. The sample in question was whole blood, obtained in connection with sensitization to the hapten diphenylcyclopropenone (DPC). This TCR was recovered from a woman in her forties with alopecia areata. Some clones in this sample may be carry-over from other donors' samples. The CDR3 DNA sequence: TGTGCCAGCAGCAGGGGACAGCCTGGAAACACCATATATTTT. As protein: CASSRGQPGNTIYF.